This TCR beta chain was found in a study of cytomegalovirus exposure and HLA in healthy donors. Sequencing used immunoSEQ multiplex PCR; TCRdb keeps in-frame clones, though not all of them. The table lists about 140,000 clones, about 94% of them singletons, with 1.5% to 2% in the top ten. Study-level points and caveats: Many donors shared some public TCRs, even though most TCR sequences were rare.

V lost 7 bases, J lost 1 base, and 14 bases lay in between. Germline lookup yields CDR1 MDHEN and CDR2 SYDVKM. The CDR3 has 14 residues. Turning to this clone: Its specificity is unknown.

An approximately 130-subject validation cohort, separate from the roughly 670-subject first cohort, supplied the donors. The TCR originated in a man aged 18 to 35 in good health and CMV-seropositive. Sequenced sample: PBMCs. V usage is TRBV28 and J usage is TRBJ2-7, with D perhaps TRBD2 (6 bases). The CDR3 spells CASTLRDFSYEQYF. In nucleotides, the CDR3 is TGTGCCAGCACCCTCCGGGACTTTTCCTACGAGCAGTACTTC. The variable domain in full, completed from reference TRBV28 and TRBJ2-7, reads DVKVTQSSRYLVKRTGEKVFLECVQDMDHENMFWYRQDPGLGLRLIYFSYDVKMKEKGDIPEGYSVSREKKERFSLILESASTNQTSMYLCASTLRDFSYEQYFGPGTRLTVT.